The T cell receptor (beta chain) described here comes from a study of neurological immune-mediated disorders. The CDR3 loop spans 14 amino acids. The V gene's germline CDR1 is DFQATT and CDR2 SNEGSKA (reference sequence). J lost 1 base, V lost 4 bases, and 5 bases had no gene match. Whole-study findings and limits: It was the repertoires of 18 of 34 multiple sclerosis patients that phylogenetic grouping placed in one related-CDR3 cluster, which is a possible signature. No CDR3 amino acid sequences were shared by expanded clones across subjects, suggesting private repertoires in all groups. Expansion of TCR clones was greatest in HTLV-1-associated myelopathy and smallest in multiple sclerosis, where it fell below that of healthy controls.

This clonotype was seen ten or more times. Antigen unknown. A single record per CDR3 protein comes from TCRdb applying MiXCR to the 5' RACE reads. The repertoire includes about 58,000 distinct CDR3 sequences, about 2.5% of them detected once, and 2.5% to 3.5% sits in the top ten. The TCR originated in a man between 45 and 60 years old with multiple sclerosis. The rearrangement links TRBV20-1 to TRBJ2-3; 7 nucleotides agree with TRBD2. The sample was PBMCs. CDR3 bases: TGCAGTGCTAAGACTAGCCCACGCACAGATACGCAGTATTTT. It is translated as CSAKTSPRTDTQYF.